This TCR beta chain was identified during a study of T cell clusters in autoimmune cytopenias (dated by TCRdb to the late 2010s). Looking at the study overall: A median TRB sequencing depth of 51,575 reads per sample was reached, and a median of roughly 2,000 distinct TRB clonotypes per sample was obtained. The goal of the study was to determine whether autoimmune cytopenia patients have a disease-specific immune repertoire signature that could serve as a blood-based biomarker. TRB and IGH repertoires from peripheral blood were sequenced in autoimmune cytopenia patients at active disease and during treatment follow-up, with healthy, CLL and autoimmune hepatitis controls included alongside.

TRB rearrangements were amplified by multiplex PCR using a touch-down protocol with TRB-A and TRB-B primer pools mixed in one tube. Illumina adapters and sample indices were attached to the amplicons through two consecutive PCR reactions using Phusion HS II polymerase. The amplicons were gel-purified using the NucleoSpin Gel and PCR Clean-up kit, after which quantification was performed by Qubit and quality was checked on an Agilent 2100 Bioanalyzer. Sequencing of the libraries was performed on an Illumina MiSeq with 600-cycle, single-indexed, paired-end runs. As for how the authors treated the data: Alignment and assembly of TRB reads were performed with MiXCR version 2.1.12 and the default MiXCR reference library. A clone was defined by each unique CDR3 nucleotide sequence, and analysis was restricted to productive sequences with at least two reads. Repertoire diversity was assessed by alpha-parameterized diversity profiles (alpha 0 to 5), including Shannon (alpha 1) and Simpson (alpha 2) indices, computed with an R script. Combinatorial TRB VJ usage was computed with the tcR package and compared between cohorts by principal component analysis with ade4. TCRbeta CDR3s were clustered with GLIPH on cohort pairs matched by age and read depth, and cluster frequencies were compared by Wilcoxon test. TCRdb reprocessed the reads and provides one entry for every CDR3 protein sequence; no DNA is given. These V and J calls rely on TCRdb rather than the paper's analysis. The sample's records list 6,000 or so distinct CDR3 sequences. The ten biggest clones cover around a fifth of the sample.

The CDR3, cysteine through phenylalanine, is 15 amino acids long. The coding DNA is unavailable. For CDR1 and CDR2, the germline V gene (reference sequence) lists DFQATT and SNEGSKA. As for this clonotype: There is no known antigen for this receptor.

Each sample's TRB amplification started from approximately 230 ng of peripheral blood genomic DNA, which corresponds to tens of thousands of genome equivalents. Results and caveats for the whole study, not just this receptor: TRB repertoire shifts, with less even repertoires in secondary cytopenia and CLL, mostly reflected lymphoma bias rather than autoimmunity. GLIPH results suggested that primary autoimmune cytopenia patients were missing physiological T cell clusters, with 51 clusters found only in healthy donors compared with fewer than 20 found only in patients. The cluster-lack signature was not seen for secondary cytopenia versus CLL, apparently masked by the dominant lymphoma-associated repertoire. Almost three-fold more exclusive TRB clusters were observed in healthy donors than in active autoimmune hepatitis patients, consistent with an autoimmunity-wide signature. The T cell clusters were defined in silico only, and their functional role remained to be validated experimentally.

This TCR was sampled from a human donor with an autoimmune cytopenia or autoimmune hepatitis (not recorded which). Sequenced: peripheral blood. This chain is built from TRBV20-1 and TRBJ1-2; as DNA is missing, the TRBD1 call by TCRdb cannot be tested. This receptor carries the CDR3 CSAFSQGVANYGYTF.